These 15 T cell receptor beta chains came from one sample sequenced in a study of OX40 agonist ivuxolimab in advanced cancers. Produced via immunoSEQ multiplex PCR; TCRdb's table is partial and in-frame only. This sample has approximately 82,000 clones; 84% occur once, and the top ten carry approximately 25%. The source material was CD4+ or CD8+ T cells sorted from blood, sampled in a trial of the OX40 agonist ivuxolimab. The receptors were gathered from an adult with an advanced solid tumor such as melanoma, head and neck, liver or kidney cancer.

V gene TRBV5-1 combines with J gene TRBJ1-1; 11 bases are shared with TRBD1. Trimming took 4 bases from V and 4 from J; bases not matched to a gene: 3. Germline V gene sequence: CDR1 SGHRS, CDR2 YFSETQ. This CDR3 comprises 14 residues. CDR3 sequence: CASSPDRGLTEAFF. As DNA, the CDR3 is TGCGCCAGCAGCCCGGACAGGGGGCTCACTGAAGCTTTCTTT.

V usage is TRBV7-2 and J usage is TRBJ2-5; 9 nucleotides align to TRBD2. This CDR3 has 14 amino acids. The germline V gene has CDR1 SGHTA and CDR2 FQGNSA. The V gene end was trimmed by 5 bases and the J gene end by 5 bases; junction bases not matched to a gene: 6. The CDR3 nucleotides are TGTGCCAGCAGCCGCCCGACTAGCGGCGAGACCCAGTACTTC. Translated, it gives CASSRPTSGETQYF. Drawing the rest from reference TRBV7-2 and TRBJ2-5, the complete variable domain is GAGVSQSPSNKVTEKGKDVELRCDPISGHTALYWYRQSLGQGLEFLIYFQGNSAPDKSGLPSDRFSAERTGGSVSTLTIQRTQQEDSAVYLCASSRPTSGETQYFGPGTRLLVL.

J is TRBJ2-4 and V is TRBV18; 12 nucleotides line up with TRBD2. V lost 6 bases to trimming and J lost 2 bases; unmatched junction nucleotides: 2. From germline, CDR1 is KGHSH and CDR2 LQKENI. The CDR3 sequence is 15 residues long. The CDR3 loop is CASSLAGGSKNIQYF. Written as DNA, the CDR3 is TGTGCCAGCTCGCTAGCGGGAGGGTCCAAAAACATTCAGTACTTC.

The CDR3 DNA is TGCGCCAGCAGCCTGGGGGACACATCGAACACCGGGGAGCTGTTTTTT. It is translated as CASSLGDTSNTGELFF. The chain is built from TRBV5-1 and TRBJ2-2, with TRBD1 as a possible D gene (6 bases). V was cut by 4 bases and J by 0 bases, with 13 bases left in between. The CDR3 is 16 amino acids. Germline V gene lookup returns CDR1 SGHRS and CDR2 YFSETQ.

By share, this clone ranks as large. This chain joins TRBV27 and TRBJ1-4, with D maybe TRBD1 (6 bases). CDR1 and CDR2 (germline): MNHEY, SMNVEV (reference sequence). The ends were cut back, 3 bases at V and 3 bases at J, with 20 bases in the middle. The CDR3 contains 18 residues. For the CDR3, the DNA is TGTGCCAGCAGTTTGGGGACGCCCCACAGGGAAGCTAATGAAAAACTGTTTTTT. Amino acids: CASSLGTPHREANEKLFF.

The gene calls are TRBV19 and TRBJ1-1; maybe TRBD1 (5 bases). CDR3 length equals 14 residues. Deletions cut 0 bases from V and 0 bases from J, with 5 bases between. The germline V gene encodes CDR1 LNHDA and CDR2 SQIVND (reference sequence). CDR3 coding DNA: TGTGCCAGTAGTATAGACAGGGTGAACACTGAAGCTTTCTTT. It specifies CASSIDRVNTEAFF.

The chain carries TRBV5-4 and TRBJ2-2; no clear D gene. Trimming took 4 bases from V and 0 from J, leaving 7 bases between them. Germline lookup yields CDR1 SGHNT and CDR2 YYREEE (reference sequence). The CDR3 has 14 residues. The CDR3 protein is CASSLETNTGELFF. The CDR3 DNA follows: TGTGCCAGCAGCCTAGAGACGAACACCGGGGAGCTGTTTTTT.

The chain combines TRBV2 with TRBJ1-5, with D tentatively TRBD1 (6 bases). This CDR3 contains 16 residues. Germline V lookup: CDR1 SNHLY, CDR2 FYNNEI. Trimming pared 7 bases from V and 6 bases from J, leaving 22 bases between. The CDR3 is CASTPEGQGLSQPQHF. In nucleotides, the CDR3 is TGTGCCAGCACTCCCGAGGGGCAGGGGTTGAGTCAGCCCCAGCATTTT.

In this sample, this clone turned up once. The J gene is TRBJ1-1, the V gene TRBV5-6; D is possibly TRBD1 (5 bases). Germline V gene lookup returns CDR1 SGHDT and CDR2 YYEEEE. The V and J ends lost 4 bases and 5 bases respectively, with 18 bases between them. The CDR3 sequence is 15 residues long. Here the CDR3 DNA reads TGTGCCAGCAGCAGGGACGCCGGGACGGAAACTGAAGCTTTCTTT. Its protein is CASSRDAGTETEAFF.

The DNA of the CDR3 is TGTGCCAGCAGCTTGAATCCAGGCCTTCCAACTAATGAAAAACTGTTTTTT. The encoded protein is CASSLNPGLPTNEKLFF. V gene TRBV5-6 combines with J gene TRBJ1-4; D is undetermined. In germline, CDR1 is SGHDT, CDR2 YYEEEE. V was cut by 1 base and J by 0 bases, with 13 bases left in between. The CDR3 has 17 amino acids.

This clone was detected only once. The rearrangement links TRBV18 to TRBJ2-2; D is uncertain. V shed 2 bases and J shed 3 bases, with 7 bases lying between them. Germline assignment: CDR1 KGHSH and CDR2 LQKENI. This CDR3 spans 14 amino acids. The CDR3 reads CASSPGVDTGELFF. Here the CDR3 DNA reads TGTGCCAGCTCACCAGGAGTGGACACCGGGGAGCTGTTTTTT.

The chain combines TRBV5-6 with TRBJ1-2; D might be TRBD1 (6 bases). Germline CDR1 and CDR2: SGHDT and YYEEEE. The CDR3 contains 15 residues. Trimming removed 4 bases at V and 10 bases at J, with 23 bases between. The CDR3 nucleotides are TGTGCCAGCAGCCCGGACAGCCATCATAAAGTTAACTACACCTTC. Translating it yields CASSPDSHHKVNYTF. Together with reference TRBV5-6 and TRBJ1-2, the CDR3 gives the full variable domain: DAGVTQSPTHLIKTRGQQVTLRCSPKSGHDTVSWYQQALGQGPQFIFQYYEEEERQRGNFPDRFSGHQFPNYSSELNVNALLLGDSALYLCASSPDSHHKVNYTFGSGTRLTVV.

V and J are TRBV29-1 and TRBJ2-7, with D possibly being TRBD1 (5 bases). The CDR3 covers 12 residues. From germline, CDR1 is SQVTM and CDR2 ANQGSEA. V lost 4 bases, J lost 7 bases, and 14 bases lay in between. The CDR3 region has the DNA TGCAGCGTTGGACAGCAATTCATGGAGCAGTACTTC. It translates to CSVGQQFMEQYF.

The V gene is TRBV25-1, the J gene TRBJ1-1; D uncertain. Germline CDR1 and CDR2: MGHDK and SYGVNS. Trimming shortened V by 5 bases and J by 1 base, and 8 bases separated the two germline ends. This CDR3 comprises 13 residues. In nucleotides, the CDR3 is TGTGCCAGCAGTTTACGGAGGAACACTGAAGCTTTCTTT. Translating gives CASSLRRNTEAFF.

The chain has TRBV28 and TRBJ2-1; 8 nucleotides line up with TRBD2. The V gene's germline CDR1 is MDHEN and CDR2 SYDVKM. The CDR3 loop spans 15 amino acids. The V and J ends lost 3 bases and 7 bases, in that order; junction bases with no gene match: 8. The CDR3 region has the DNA TGTGCCAGCAGTTTCTTAGCGGGGAGCACGAATGAGCAGTTCTTC. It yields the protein CASSFLAGSTNEQFF.